This paragraph covers one T cell receptor (beta chain) sequence. Antigen: not known. The entry originates in a study of vaccination effects on CD4 cells after COVID-19. Under the ViraFEST assay, PBMC were stimulated with viral peptide pools so that antigen-specific CD4+ T cells expanded. Sequencing was performed afterwards. The culture ran for about eleven days before CD4+ T cells were isolated. Vaccinated recipients, who were negative for nucleocapsid antibodies, had no history of SARS-CoV-2 infection. Profiled with immunoSEQ multiplex PCR; TCRdb holds only in-frame clones, not every one. Of about 70,000 clones in the sample, about 80% were seen once. Trimming cost V 0 bases and J 7 bases; bases outside gene matches: 10. The CDR3 totals 17 residues. From germline, CDR1 is SGHAT and CDR2 FQNNGV.

Material: CD4+ T cells from PBMCs cultured with SARS-CoV-2 spike peptides, obtained before COVID-19 vaccination. This rearrangement joins TRBV11-2 to TRBJ2-1; TRBD2 matches at 9 bases. This receptor was obtained from a human donor who received a COVID-19 vaccine. CDR3 in DNA: TGTGCCAGCAGCTTAGATCGGGGGCGGGGGGGTCGGAATGAGCAGTTCTTC. Its protein product is CASSLDRGRGGRNEQFF.